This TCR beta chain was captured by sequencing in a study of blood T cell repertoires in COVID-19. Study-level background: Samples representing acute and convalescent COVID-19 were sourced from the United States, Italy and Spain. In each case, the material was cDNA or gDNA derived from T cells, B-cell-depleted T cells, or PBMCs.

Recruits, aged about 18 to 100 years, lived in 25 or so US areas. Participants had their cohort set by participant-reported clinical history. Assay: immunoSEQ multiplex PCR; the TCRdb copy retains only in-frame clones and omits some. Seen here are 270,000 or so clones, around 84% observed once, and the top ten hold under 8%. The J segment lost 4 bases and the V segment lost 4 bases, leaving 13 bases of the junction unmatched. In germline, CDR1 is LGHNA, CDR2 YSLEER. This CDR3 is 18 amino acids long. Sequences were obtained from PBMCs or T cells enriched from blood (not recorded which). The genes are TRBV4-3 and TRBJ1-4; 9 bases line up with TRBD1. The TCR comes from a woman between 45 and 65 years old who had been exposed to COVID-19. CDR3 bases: TGCGCCAGCAGCCTCGAGGGACAGGGAATAAACCTTAATGAAAAACTGTTTTTT. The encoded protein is CASSLEGQGINLNEKLFF.